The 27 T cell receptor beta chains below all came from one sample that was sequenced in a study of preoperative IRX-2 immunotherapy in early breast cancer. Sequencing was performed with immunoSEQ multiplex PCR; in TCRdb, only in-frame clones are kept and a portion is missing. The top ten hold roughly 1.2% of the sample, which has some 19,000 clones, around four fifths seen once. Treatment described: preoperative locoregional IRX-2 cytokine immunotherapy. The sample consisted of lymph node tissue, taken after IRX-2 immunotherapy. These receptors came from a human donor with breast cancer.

The CDR3 nucleotides are TGTGCCAGTAAGGCAGGGGTTGGAAACACCATATATTTT. Translating gives CASKAGVGNTIYF. The chain has TRBV19 and TRBJ1-3, with a tentative D call TRBD1 (6 bases). V lost 7 bases and J lost 3, with 10 bases in between. CDR1 is LNHDA, CDR2 SQIVND, per germline (reference sequence). This CDR3 region has 13 residues.

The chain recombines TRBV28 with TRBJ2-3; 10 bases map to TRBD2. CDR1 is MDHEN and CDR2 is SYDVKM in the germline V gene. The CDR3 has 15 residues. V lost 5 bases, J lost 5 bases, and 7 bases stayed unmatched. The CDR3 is CASSVTSGKGDTQYF. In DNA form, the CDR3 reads TGTGCCAGCAGTGTCACTAGCGGGAAAGGAGATACGCAGTATTTT.

CDR3 protein: CASSLGLAADTQYF. The CDR3 coding sequence is TGTGCCAGCAGCCTCGGACTAGCCGCAGATACGCAGTATTTT. The chain carries TRBV7-6 and TRBJ2-3; 8 bases fit TRBD2. The CDR3 contains 14 residues. J was trimmed by 4 bases and V by 5 bases; bases with no gene match: 5. The germline V gene has CDR1 SGHVS and CDR2 FNYEAQ.

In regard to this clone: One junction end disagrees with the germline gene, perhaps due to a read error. CDR3 in DNA: TGTGCCAGCAGTCTTAGCAGCCCCAATAACATTCAGTACTTC. This codes for CASSLSSPNNIQYF. The chain carries TRBV25-1 and TRBJ2-4; unclear D gene. The CDR3 length is 14 residues. The germline V gene encodes CDR1 MGHDK and CDR2 SYGVNS. Drawing the rest from reference TRBV25-1 and TRBJ2-4, the complete variable domain is EADIYQTPRYLVIGTGKKITLECSQTMGHDKMYWYQQDPGMELHLIHYSYGVNSTEKGDLSSESTVSRIRTEHFPLTLESARPSHTSQYLCASSLSSPNNIQYFGAGTRLSVL.

In nucleotides, the CDR3 is TGCGCCAGCAGCCAAGCTCCGGGACCCGGCTATGGCTACACCTTC. This codes for CASSQAPGPGYGYTF. The rearrangement joins TRBV5-1 to TRBJ1-2, with a tentative D call TRBD1 (5 bases). The germline V and J ends were trimmed by 4 bases and 4 bases, with 17 bases remaining between them. The CDR3 consists of 15 residues. The germline CDR1 and CDR2 sequences are SGHRS and YFSETQ.

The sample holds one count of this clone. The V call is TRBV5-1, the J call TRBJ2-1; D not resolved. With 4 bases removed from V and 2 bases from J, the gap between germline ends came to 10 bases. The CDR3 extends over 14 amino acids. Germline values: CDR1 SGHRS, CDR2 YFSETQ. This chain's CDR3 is CASSIDGAYNEQFF. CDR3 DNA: TGCGCCAGCAGCATTGATGGAGCCTACAATGAGCAGTTCTTC. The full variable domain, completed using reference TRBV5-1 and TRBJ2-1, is KAGVTQTPRYLIKTRGQQVTLSCSPISGHRSVSWYQQTPGQGLQFLFEYFSETQRNKGNFPGRFSGRQFSNSRSEMNVSTLELGDSALYLCASSIDGAYNEQFFGPGTRLTVL.

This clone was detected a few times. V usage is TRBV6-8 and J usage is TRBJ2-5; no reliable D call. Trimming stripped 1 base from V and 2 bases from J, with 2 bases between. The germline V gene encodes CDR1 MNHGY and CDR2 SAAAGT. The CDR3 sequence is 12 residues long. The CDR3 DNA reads TGTGCCAGCAGTTACTTTCAAGAGACCCAGTACTTC. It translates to CASSYFQETQYF.

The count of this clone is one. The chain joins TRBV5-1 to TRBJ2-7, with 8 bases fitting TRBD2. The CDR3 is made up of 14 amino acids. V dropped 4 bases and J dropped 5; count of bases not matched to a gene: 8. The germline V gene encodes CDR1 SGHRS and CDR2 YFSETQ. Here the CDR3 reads CASSTGLASHEQYF. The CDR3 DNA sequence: TGCGCCAGCAGCACAGGACTAGCAAGCCACGAGCAGTACTTC.

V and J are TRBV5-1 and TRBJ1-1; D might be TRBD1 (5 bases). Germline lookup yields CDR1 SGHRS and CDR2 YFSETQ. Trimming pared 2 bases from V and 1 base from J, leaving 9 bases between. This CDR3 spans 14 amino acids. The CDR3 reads CASSFRQPNTEAFF. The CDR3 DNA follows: TGCGCCAGCAGCTTTAGACAGCCGAACACTGAAGCTTTCTTT.

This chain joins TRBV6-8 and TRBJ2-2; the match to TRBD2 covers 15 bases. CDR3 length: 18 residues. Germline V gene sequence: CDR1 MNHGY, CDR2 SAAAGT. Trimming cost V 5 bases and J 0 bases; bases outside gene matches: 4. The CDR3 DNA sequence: TGTGCCAGCAGTAGGACTAGCGGGAGGGCCGCGAACACCGGGGAGCTGTTTTTT. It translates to CASSRTSGRAANTGELFF.

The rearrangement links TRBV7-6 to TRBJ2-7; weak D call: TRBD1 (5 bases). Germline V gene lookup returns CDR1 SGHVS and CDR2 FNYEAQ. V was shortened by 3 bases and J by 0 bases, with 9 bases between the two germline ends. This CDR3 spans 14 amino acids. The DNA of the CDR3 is TGTGCCAGCAGCTTTGTCCAGGGCTCCTACGAGCAGTACTTC. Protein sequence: CASSFVQGSYEQYF.

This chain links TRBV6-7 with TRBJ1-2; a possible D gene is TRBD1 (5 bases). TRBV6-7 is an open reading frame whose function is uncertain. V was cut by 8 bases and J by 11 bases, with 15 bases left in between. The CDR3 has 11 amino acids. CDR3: CASRGEVWYTF. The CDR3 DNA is TGTGCCAGCCGAGGGGAAGTATGGTACACCTTC.

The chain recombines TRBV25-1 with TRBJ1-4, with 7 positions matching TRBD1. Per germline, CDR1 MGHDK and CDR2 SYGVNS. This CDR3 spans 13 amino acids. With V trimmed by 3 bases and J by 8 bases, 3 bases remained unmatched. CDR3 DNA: TGTGCCAGCAGTGAGACAGGGACGGAAAAACTGTTTTTT. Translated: CASSETGTEKLFF.

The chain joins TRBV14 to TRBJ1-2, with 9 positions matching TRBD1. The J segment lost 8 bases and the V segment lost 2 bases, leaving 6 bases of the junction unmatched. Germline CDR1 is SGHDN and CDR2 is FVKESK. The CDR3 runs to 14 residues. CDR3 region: CASSQRDRAQGYTF. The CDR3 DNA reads TGTGCCAGCAGCCAACGGGACAGGGCGCAAGGCTACACCTTC.

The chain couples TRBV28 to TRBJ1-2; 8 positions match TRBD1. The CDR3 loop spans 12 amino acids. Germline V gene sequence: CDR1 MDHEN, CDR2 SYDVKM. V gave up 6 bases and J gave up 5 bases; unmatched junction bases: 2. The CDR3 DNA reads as TGTGCCAGCAGCCGGACAGGGTATGGCTACACCTTC. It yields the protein CASSRTGYGYTF.

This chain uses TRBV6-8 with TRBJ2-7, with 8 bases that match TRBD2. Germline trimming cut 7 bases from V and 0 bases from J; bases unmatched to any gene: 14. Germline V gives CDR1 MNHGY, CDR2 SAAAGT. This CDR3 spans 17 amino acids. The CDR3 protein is CASTRTTLAGLSYEQYF. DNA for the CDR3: TGTGCCAGCACCCGAACCACCCTAGCGGGCCTCTCCTACGAGCAGTACTTC.

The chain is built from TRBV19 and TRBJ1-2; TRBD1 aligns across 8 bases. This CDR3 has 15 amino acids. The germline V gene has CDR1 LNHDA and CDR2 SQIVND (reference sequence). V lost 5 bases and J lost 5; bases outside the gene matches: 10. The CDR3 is CASSLPGGAWYGYTF. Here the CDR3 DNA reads TGTGCCAGTAGTCTCCCAGGGGGCGCATGGTATGGCTACACCTTC.

The CDR3 loop reads CASSLVGATYNEQFF. In DNA, the CDR3 is TGCGCCAGCAGCTTGGTGGGCGCCACCTACAATGAGCAGTTCTTC. This chain joins TRBV5-1 and TRBJ2-1; D not resolved. The V end lost 0 bases, the J end lost 2 bases, and 9 bases lay between the germline ends. There are 15 residues in the CDR3. CDR1 is SGHRS, CDR2 YFSETQ, per germline. Using reference TRBV5-1 and TRBJ2-1 for the parts outside the CDR3, the full variable domain is KAGVTQTPRYLIKTRGQQVTLSCSPISGHRSVSWYQQTPGQGLQFLFEYFSETQRNKGNFPGRFSGRQFSNSRSEMNVSTLELGDSALYLCASSLVGATYNEQFFGPGTRLTVL.

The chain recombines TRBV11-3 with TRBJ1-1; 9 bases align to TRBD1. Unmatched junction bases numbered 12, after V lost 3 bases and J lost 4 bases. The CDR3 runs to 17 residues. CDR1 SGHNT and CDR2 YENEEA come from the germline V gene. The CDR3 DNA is TGTGCCAGCAGCTTTACAGGGGGCGCGTGGTTGATCACTGAAGCTTTCTTT. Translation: CASSFTGGAWLITEAFF.

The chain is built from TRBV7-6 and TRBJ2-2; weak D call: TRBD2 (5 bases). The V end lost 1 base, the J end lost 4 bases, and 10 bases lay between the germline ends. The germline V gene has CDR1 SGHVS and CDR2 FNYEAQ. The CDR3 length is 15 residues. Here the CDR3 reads CASSLEGLSTGELFF. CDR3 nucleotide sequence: TGTGCCAGCAGCTTAGAAGGACTTTCCACCGGGGAGCTGTTTTTT.

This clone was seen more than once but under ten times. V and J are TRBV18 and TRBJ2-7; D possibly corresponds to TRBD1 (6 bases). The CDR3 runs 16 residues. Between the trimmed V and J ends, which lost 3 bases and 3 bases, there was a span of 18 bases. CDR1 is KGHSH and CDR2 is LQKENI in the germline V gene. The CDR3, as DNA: TGTGCCAGCTCACCCCGTTTAGACAGGAAATTCTACGAGCAGTACTTC. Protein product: CASSPRLDRKFYEQYF. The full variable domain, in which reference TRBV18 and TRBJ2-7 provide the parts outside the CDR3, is NAGVMQNPRHLVRRRGQEARLRCSPMKGHSHVYWYRQLPEEGLKFMVYLQKENIIDESGMPKERFSAEFPKEGPSILRIQQVVRGDSAAYFCASSPRLDRKFYEQYFGPGTRLTVT.

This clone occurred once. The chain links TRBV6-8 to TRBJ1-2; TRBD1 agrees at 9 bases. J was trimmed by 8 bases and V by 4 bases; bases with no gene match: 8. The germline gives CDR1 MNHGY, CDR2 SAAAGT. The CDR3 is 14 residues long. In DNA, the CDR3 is TGTGCCAGCAGTTCCCTGGACAGGGGCGACGGCTACACCTTC. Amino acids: CASSSLDRGDGYTF.

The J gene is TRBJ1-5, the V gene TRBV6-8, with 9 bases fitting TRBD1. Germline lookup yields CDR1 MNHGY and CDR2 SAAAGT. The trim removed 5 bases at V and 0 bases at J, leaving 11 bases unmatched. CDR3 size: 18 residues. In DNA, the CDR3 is TGTGCCAGCAGTCCCTTTAGGGGGACAGGGTATAGCAATCAGCCCCAGCATTTT. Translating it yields CASSPFRGTGYSNQPQHF.

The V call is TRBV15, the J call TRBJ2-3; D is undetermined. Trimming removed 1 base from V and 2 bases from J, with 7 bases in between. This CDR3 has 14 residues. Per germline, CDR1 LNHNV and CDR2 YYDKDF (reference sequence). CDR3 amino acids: CATSRGTSTDTQYF. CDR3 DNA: TGTGCCACCAGCAGAGGGACCTCCACAGATACGCAGTATTTT.

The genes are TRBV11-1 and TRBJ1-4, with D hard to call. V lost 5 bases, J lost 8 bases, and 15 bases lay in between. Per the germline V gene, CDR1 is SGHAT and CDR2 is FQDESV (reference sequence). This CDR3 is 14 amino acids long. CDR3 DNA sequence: TGTGCCAGCAGCGTGACTGGAGGTGGAGAAAAACTGTTTTTT. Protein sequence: CASSVTGGGEKLFF. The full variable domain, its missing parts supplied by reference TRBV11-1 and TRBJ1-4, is EAEVAQSPRYKITEKSQAVAFWCDPISGHATLYWYRQILGQGPELLVQFQDESVVDDSQLPKDRFSAERLKGVDSTLKIQPAELGDSAMYLCASSVTGGGEKLFFGSGTQLSVL.

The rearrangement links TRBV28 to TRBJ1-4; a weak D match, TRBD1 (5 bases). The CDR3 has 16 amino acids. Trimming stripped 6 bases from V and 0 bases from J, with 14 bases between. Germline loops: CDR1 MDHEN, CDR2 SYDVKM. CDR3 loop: CASRRQGITTNEKLFF. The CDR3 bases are TGTGCCAGCAGGAGGCAGGGAATTACAACTAATGAAAAACTGTTTTTT.

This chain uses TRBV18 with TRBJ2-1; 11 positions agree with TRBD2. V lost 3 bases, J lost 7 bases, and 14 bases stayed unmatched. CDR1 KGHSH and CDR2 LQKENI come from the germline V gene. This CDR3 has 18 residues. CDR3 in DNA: TGTGCCAGCTCACCGAGCATGGGTCCGACTAGCGGGGTTAATGAGCAGTTCTTC. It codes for CASSPSMGPTSGVNEQFF.